The source of this TCR beta chain is a study of blood T cells in healthy people across ages. Study overall: Through template switching, about one barcoded beta molecule was captured per two T cells, as measured in model experiments.

Using a J-beta primer mix together with a sample-barcoded 5' primer, a second PCR was run for roughly 7 to 12 cycles. From the 5' RACE reads, TCRdb called clonotypes with MiXCR, one entry per CDR3 protein. The sample gives around 580,000 distinct CDR3 sequences, 40% to 55% of which show up once; 20% to 25% is in the top ten. CDR1 and CDR2 (germline): SNHLY, FYNNEI. The CDR3 has 15 residues. Study findings and constraints: Comparison with aged donors showed that long-lived donors had more naive CD4+ cells and higher diversity. Any changes in expanded clonotypes were possibly confounded, as donor CMV status remained unknown. Researchers said unsorted PBMCs prevented a conclusive naive versus antigen-experienced comparison.

About this clonotype itself: Its antigen is unidentified. Sequence at one end of the junction differs from germline and may be a read error.

This rearrangement joins TRBV2 to TRBJ1-5; tentatively, D is TRBD1 (5 bases). Source material: blood. The receptor comes from a man older than 75 in good health. The CDR3: CASRPEGLSNQPQHF. CDR3 coding DNA: TGTGCCAGCAGGCCAGAGGGGTTAAGCAATCAACCCCAGCATTTT. Using reference TRBV2 and TRBJ1-5 for the parts outside the CDR3, the full variable domain is EPEVTQTPSHQVTQMGQEVILRCVPISNHLYFYWYRQILGQKVEFLVSFYNNEISEKSEIFDDQFSVERPDGSNFTLKIRSTKLEDSAMYFCASRPEGLSNQPQHFGDGTRLSIL.